The 13 T cell receptor beta chains below all came from one sample that was sequenced in a study of long-term antiretroviral therapy in people with HIV. Sequencing used immunoSEQ v3.0 at survey level. Clones were read by immunoSEQ multiplex PCR, and TCRdb kept only the in-frame ones, dropping some. The data hold over 15,000 clones, with around nine tenths observed a single time. The specimen comprised unsorted PBMCs, sampled 0.3 years after starting antiretroviral therapy. These receptors came from a man between 60 and 75 years old with HIV.

The chain is built from TRBV14 and TRBJ2-5; D gene ambiguous. Per germline, CDR1 SGHDN and CDR2 FVKESK. V was trimmed by 7 bases and J by 2 bases, leaving 11 bases between them. The CDR3 is 13 residues long. The CDR3 region has the DNA TGTGCCAGCACCCGACGGGCTCAAGAGACCCAGTACTTC. As protein: CASTRRAQETQYF.

The chain has TRBV6-4 and TRBJ1-2; D not resolved. Germline loops: CDR1 MRHNA, CDR2 SNTAGT. V lost 8 bases and J 8 bases, leaving 18 bases between the germline ends. There are 13 residues in the CDR3. This CDR3 is CASFDPYRPGYTF. The DNA for the CDR3 is TGTGCCAGCTTCGATCCCTACAGACCAGGCTACACCTTC.

The CDR3 reads CASSSTIGRVNNSPLHF. The CDR3 DNA reads as TGTGCCAGCAGCTCAACCATAGGACGGGTTAATAATTCACCCCTCCACTTT. The chain recombines TRBV7-2 with TRBJ1-6; D not resolved. Germline V gene data show CDR1 as SGHTA and CDR2 as FQGNSA. Trimming stripped 4 bases from V and 5 bases from J, with 18 bases between. The CDR3 length is 17 residues.

The V call is TRBV28, the J call TRBJ1-3, with D unclear. The CDR3 is made up of 13 amino acids. Germline V gene data show CDR1 as MDHEN and CDR2 as SYDVKM. The V end lost 1 base, the J end lost 6 bases, and 7 bases lay between the germline ends. CDR3 region: CASSLFRINTIYF. CDR3 DNA: TGTGCCAGCAGTTTATTCAGGATAAACACCATATATTTT.

This chain joins TRBV7-2 and TRBJ2-3; 9 nucleotides line up with TRBD2. The germline CDR1 and CDR2 sequences are SGHTA and FQGNSA. This CDR3 region has 17 residues. Trimming cost V 5 bases and J 6 bases; bases outside gene matches: 15. Written as DNA, the CDR3 is TGTGCCAGCAGCCCGTACACTGCGGCGGGAGGGTTTGATACGCAGTATTTT. This encodes CASSPYTAAGGFDTQYF. The full variable domain, completed using reference TRBV7-2 and TRBJ2-3, is GAGVSQSPSNKVTEKGKDVELRCDPISGHTALYWYRQSLGQGLEFLIYFQGNSAPDKSGLPSDRFSAERTGGSVSTLTIQRTQQEDSAVYLCASSPYTAAGGFDTQYFGPGTRLTVL.

This chain joins TRBV5-4 and TRBJ1-6, with D possibly TRBD1 on 5 matching bases. Germline assignment: CDR1 SGHNT and CDR2 YYREEE (reference sequence). Trimming took off 3 bases at V and 13 bases at J, with 17 bases between the two ends. CDR3 size: 14 residues. The CDR3 reads CASSSGHPEGPLHF. CDR3 bases: TGTGCCAGCAGCTCCGGACATCCAGAGGGTCCCCTCCACTTT.

The J gene is TRBJ1-6, the V gene TRBV11-2; TRBD1 agrees at 12 bases. There are 17 residues in the CDR3. V shed 3 bases and J 6 bases; nucleotides not matched to a gene: 6. Germline CDR1 reads SGHAT; CDR2 reads FQNNGV. The CDR3, as DNA: TGTGCCAGCAGCTTTAGGGGACAGGGGGCGCGTAATTCACCCCTCCACTTT. Protein: CASSFRGQGARNSPLHF.

The chain carries TRBV9 and TRBJ2-7, with D perhaps matching TRBD2 (6 bases). Germline V lookup: CDR1 SGDLS, CDR2 YYNGEE. The V and J ends lost 0 bases and 2 bases respectively, with 12 bases between them. The CDR3 spans 15 residues. The CDR3 here is CASSVGKGRTYEQYF. In DNA, the CDR3 is TGTGCCAGCAGCGTAGGGAAAGGGAGGACCTACGAGCAGTACTTC. The variable domain in full, completed from reference TRBV9 and TRBJ2-7, reads DSGVTQTPKHLITATGQRVTLRCSPRSGDLSVYWYQQSLDQGLQFLIQYYNGEERAKGNILERFSAQQFPDLHSELNLSSLELGDSALYFCASSVGKGRTYEQYFGPGTRLTVT.

This rearrangement joins TRBV6-5 to TRBJ1-5, with D unresolved. Between the trimmed V and J ends, which lost 0 bases and 5 bases, there was a span of 5 bases. Germline loops: CDR1 MNHEY, CDR2 SVGAGI. The CDR3 is 13 amino acids. The CDR3 sequence is CASSYSTHQPQHF. The DNA of the CDR3 is TGTGCCAGCAGTTACTCGACCCATCAGCCCCAGCATTTT.

The gene calls are TRBV5-4 and TRBJ2-7; D ambiguous. The germline V gene encodes CDR1 SGHNT and CDR2 YYREEE (reference sequence). V was shortened by 2 bases and J by 3 bases, with 27 bases between the two germline ends. The CDR3 has 19 residues. The CDR3 spells CASSFGSVPRCGYHYEQYF. CDR3 bases: TGTGCCAGCAGCTTCGGTTCCGTGCCTCGGTGTGGCTACCACTACGAGCAGTACTTC.

The genes are TRBV7-3 and TRBJ2-1, with unresolved D. CDR1 is SGHTA, CDR2 FQGTGA, per germline. The CDR3 is 12 amino acids. Trimming removed 4 bases at V and 9 bases at J, with 10 bases between. In nucleotides, the CDR3 is TGTGCCAGCAGCTGGAACGACGGTGAGCAGTTCTTC. It codes for CASSWNDGEQFF. Full variable domain (outside the CDR3, taken from reference TRBV7-3 and TRBJ2-1): GAGVSQTPSNKVTEKGKYVELRCDPISGHTALYWYRQSLGQGPEFLIYFQGTGAADDSGLPNDRFFAVRPEGSVSTLKIQRTERGDSAVYLCASSWNDGEQFFGPGTRLTVL.

J is TRBJ2-7 and V is TRBV7-2; D gene ambiguous. CDR1 is SGHTA, CDR2 FQGNSA, per germline. Between the trimmed V and J ends, which lost 1 base and 2 bases, there was a span of 15 bases. The CDR3 has 16 residues. CDR3 nucleotide sequence: TGTGCCAGCAGCTTAGGGGCCCTGACCCTCCCCTACGAGCAGTACTTC. Amino acids: CASSLGALTLPYEQYF.

This clone was picked up one time. The genes are TRBV27 and TRBJ2-4; TRBD2 aligns across 7 bases. J gave up 7 bases and V 8 bases, and 8 bases lay outside the gene matches. CDR3 length equals 13 residues. Germline V gene sequence: CDR1 MNHEY, CDR2 SMNVEV (reference sequence). The CDR3 sequence: CASREAPWNIQYF. In DNA form, the CDR3 reads TGTGCCAGCCGGGAGGCTCCGTGGAACATTCAGTACTTC.